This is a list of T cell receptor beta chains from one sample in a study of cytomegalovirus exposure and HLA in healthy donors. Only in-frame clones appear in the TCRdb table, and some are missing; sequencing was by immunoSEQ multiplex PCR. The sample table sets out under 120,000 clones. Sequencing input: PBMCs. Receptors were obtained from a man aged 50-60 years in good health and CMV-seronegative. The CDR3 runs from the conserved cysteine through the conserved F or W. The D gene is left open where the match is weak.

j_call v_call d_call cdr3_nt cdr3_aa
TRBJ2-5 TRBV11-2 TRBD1 TGTGCCAGCAGCTTGGGGGACAGGGGGTACCAAGAGACCCAGTACTTC CASSLGDRGYQETQYF
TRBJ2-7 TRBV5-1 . TGCGCCAGCAGCTTGGAAGCGCTTACCTACGAGCAGTACTTC CASSLEALTYEQYF
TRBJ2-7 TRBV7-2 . TGTGCCAGCAGCCCAAGACAGGTTACCTACGAGCAGTACTTC CASSPRQVTYEQYF
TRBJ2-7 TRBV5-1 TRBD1 TGCGCCAGCAGGTTGGACAGGGCATACGAGCAGTACTTC CASRLDRAYEQYF
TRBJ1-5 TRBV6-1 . TGTGCCAGCAGCTGGGGGGGAATTAGCAATCAGCCCCAGCATTTT CASSWGGISNQPQHF
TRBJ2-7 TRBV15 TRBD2 TGTGCCACCAGCAGAGCCGGTTCTAGCGGGGACCACGAAACCTACGAGCAGTACTTC CATSRAGSSGDHETYEQYF
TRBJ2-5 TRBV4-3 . TGCGCCAGCAGCCAAGATCTGGGTGCAGGGCAGAAGACCCAGTACTTC CASSQDLGAGQKTQYF
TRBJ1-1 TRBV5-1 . TGCGCCAGCAGCTTTGAAACAGTCACTGAAGCTTTCTTT CASSFETVTEAFF
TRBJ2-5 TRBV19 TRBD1 TGTGCCAGTAGTATAACGACAGGGGCGATGGGGACCCAGTACTTC CASSITTGAMGTQYF
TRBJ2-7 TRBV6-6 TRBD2 TGTGCCAGCAGCCCGGGACTAGCTCGCTACGAGCAGTACTTC CASSPGLARYEQYF
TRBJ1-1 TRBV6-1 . TGTGCCAGCAATTCACGAAGCATGAACACTGAAGCTTTCTTT CASNSRSMNTEAFF
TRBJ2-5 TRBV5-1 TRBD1 TGCGCCAGCAGCTTGGGGACAGGGGAGACCCAGTACTTC CASSLGTGETQYF
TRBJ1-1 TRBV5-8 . TGTGCCAGCAGCTTGGTTGTCGGACTCCGGAACACTGAAGCTTTCTTT CASSLVVGLRNTEAFF
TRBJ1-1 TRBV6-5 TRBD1 TGTGCCAGCAGCCAACCGACAGGGGTCACTGAAGCTTTCTTT CASSQPTGVTEAFF
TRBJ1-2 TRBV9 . TGTGCCAGCAGTTTGGCGGACAGCGACTATGGCTACACCTTC CASSLADSDYGYTF
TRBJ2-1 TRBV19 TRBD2 TGTGCCAGTAGTTCTGCCGGGACTAGCGGTTCAGACAATGAGCAGTTCTTC CASSSAGTSGSDNEQFF
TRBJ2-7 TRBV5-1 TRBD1 TGCGCCAGCAGCTTGTCCCAGGGGGTTTCGTACGAGCAGTACTTC CASSLSQGVSYEQYF
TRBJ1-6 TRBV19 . TGTGCCAGTAGTCAGGGAATGGAATCACCCCTCCACTTT CASSQGMESPLHF
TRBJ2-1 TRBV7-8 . TGTGCCAGCAGCTTATCCCTCTCCTACAATGAGCAGTTCTTC CASSLSLSYNEQFF
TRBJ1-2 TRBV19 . TGTGCCAGTAAGTCGCAGGGGCGGAATGGCTACACCTTC CASKSQGRNGYTF
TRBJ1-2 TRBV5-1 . TGCGCCAGCAGCGTAACAGGTCCTTATGGCTACACCTTC CASSVTGPYGYTF
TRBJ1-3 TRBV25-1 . TGTGCCAGCAGGAATGAGGACACCATATATTTT CASRNEDTIYF
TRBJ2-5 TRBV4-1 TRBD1 TGCGCCAGCAGCCTTTCCGGGACAGAGGGAGAGACCCAGTACTTC CASSLSGTEGETQYF
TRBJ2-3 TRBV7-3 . TGTGCCAGCAGCTTAACGCGGGGTACCACAGATACGCAGTATTTT CASSLTRGTTDTQYF
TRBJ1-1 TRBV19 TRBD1 TGTGCCAGTAGTACTACAGGGGGTACTGAAGCTTTCTTT CASSTTGGTEAFF
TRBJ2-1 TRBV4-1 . TGCGCCAGCAGCCAAGAGAGGTGGACCTACAATGAGCAGTTCTTC CASSQERWTYNEQFF
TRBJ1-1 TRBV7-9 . TGTGCCAGCAGCTTATTAGCCAGGGAGAACACTGAAGCTTTCTTT CASSLLARENTEAFF
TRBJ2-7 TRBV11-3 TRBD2 TGTGCCAGCAGCCCGGGACTAGCGGGAACCGAGCAGTACTTC CASSPGLAGTEQYF
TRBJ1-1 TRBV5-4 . TGTGCCAGGGGGTGGGGAGGGACTACTGAAGCTTTCTTT CARGWGGTTEAFF
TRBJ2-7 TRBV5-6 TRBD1 TGTGCCAGCAGTACCTGGACAGGGGCCTACGAGCAGTACTTC CASSTWTGAYEQYF
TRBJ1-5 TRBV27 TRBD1 TGTGCCAGCAGTAGCAGGGGGCGCCCCGGTCAGCCCCAGCATTTT CASSSRGRPGQPQHF
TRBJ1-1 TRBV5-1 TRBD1 TGCGCCAGCGCTCGGGGACAGGGGGGCACTGAAGCTTTCTTT CASARGQGGTEAFF
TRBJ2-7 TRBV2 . TGTGCCAGCAGTGAAGAGACCGGGAGACAGGGTGTCGCCGAGCAGTACTTC CASSEETGRQGVAEQYF
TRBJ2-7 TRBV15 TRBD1 TGTGCCACCAGCAGGGACAGGGGGCATGGCAACTACGAGCAGTACTTC CATSRDRGHGNYEQYF
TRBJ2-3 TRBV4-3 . TGCGCCAGCAGCCTTGTAGGGGGAGAGACAGATACGCAGTATTTT CASSLVGGETDTQYF